This T cell receptor beta chain was found in a study of cytomegalovirus exposure and HLA in healthy donors. Study outcomes and limitations: Association of a missense DCLRE1C variant with TCR beta V- and J-gene trimming was reported in a later analysis.

The study ran its PCR with 60 Vbeta and 13 Jbeta primers. TCRdb's table, derived via immunoSEQ multiplex PCR, lists solely in-frame clones and lacks some. The sample shows under 100,000 clones, 60% to 85% of them seen only once. A remark on this clone: Antigen: not known.

The germline V gene encodes CDR1 MDHEN and CDR2 SYDVKM. Losses at the gene ends were 4 bases for V and 6 bases for J; bases not matched to a gene: 2. The CDR3 totals 12 residues. The sequence was obtained from a boy under 18 in good health and CMV-seronegative. The chain couples TRBV28 to TRBJ1-2, with 7 positions matching TRBD1. The sample taken for sequencing was PBMCs. This CDR3 reads CASSSGGDGYTF. As DNA, the CDR3 is TGTGCCAGCAGTTCAGGGGGAGATGGCTACACCTTC.